This T cell receptor beta chain was identified in a study of OX40 agonist ivuxolimab in advanced cancers. Across the study: An agonistic anti-OX40 (CD134) antibody, ivuxolimab, was used to treat the patients.

The study, taken as a whole, reports: Partly responding patients at 0.1-3.0 mg/kg showed some of the smallest clonal expansion.

In the case of this clone: Its antigen is unidentified.

V lost 2 bases and J lost 3; bases outside the gene matches: 3. Germline V gene sequence: CDR1 KGHSH, CDR2 LQKENI. This CDR3 is built from 14 residues. Sequencing used immunoSEQ multiplex PCR; TCRdb keeps in-frame clones, though not all of them. The sample consists of roughly 100,000 clones, around 90% of them appearing once. The V and J genes are TRBV18 and TRBJ2-7, with 8 positions matching TRBD1. This specimen consisted of CD4+ or CD8+ T cells sorted from blood, obtained in a trial of the OX40 agonist ivuxolimab. This receptor was taken from an adult with an advanced solid tumor such as melanoma, head and neck, liver or kidney cancer. DNA of the CDR3: TGTGCCAGCTCACCAGGGACAGGCCACTACGAGCAGTACTTC. Amino acid sequence: CASSPGTGHYEQYF.